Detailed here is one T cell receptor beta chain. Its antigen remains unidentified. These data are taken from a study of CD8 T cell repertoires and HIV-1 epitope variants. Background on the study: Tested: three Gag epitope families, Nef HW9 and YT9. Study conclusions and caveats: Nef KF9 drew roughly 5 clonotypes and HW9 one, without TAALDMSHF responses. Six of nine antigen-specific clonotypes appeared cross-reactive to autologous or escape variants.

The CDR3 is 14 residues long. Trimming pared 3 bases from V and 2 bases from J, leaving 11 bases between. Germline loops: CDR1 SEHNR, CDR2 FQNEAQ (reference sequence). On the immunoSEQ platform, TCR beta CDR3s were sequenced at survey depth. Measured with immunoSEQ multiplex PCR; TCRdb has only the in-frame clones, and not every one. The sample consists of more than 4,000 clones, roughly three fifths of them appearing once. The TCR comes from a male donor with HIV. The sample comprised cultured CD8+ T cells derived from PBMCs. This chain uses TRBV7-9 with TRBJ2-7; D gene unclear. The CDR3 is CASSFELTAYEQYF. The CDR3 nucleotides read TGTGCCAGCAGCTTCGAGTTAACGGCCTACGAGCAGTACTTC.